This T cell receptor beta chain stems from a study of blood T cell repertoires in COVID-19. This clone showed up just a few times. Sequencing used immunoSEQ multiplex PCR; TCRdb keeps in-frame clones, though not all of them. The sample lists roughly 80,000 clones, roughly four fifths seen once, with around a fifth in the top ten. Germline V lookup: CDR1 SGHRS, CDR2 YFSETQ. Trimming pared 6 bases from V and 0 bases from J, leaving 16 bases between. This CDR3 has 15 residues. Sequencing used peripheral blood. The genes are TRBV5-1 and TRBJ2-7; D unclear. The sequence was obtained from a human donor in a cohort sampled during active COVID-19. The DNA for the CDR3 is TGCGCCAGCACCTTATCCTACAGAGACTCCTACGAGCAGTACTTC. Translation: CASTLSYRDSYEQYF. Supplemented by reference TRBV5-1 and TRBJ2-7, the full variable domain reads KAGVTQTPRYLIKTRGQQVTLSCSPISGHRSVSWYQQTPGQGLQFLFEYFSETQRNKGNFPGRFSGRQFSNSRSEMNVSTLELGDSALYLCASTLSYRDSYEQYFGPGTRLTVT.